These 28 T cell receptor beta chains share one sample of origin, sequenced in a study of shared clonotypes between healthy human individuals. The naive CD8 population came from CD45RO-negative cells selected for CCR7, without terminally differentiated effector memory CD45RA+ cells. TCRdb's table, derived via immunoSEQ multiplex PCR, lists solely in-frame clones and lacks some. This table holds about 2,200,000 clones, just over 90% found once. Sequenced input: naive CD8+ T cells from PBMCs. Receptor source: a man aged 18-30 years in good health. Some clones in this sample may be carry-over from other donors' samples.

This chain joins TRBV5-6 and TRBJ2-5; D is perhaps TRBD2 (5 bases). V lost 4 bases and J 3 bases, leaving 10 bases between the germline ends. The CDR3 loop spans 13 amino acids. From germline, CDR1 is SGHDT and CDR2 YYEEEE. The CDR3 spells CASSPRVEETQYF. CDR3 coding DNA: TGTGCCAGCAGCCCGAGGGTCGAAGAGACCCAGTACTTC.

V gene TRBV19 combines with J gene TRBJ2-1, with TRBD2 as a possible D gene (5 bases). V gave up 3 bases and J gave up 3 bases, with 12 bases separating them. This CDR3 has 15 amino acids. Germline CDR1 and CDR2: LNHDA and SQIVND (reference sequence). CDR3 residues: CASSISATNYNEQFF. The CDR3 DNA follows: TGTGCCAGTAGTATTTCCGCGACTAACTACAATGAGCAGTTCTTC.

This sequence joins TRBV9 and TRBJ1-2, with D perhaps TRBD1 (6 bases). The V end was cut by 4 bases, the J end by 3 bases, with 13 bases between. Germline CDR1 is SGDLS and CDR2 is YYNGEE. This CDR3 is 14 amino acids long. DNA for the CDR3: TGTGCCAGCAGCCCCCGGGGGGCTGACTATGGCTACACCTTC. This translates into CASSPRGADYGYTF.

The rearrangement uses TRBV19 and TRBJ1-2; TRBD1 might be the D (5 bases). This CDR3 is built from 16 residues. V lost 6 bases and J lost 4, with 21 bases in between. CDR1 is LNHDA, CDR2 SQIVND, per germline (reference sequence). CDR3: CASSQEVKGRPYGYTF. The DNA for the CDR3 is TGTGCCAGTAGCCAAGAGGTCAAGGGACGTCCCTATGGCTACACCTTC. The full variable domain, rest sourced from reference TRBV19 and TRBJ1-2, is DGGITQSPKYLFRKEGQNVTLSCEQNLNHDAMYWYRQDPGQGLRLIYYSQIVNDFQKGDIAEGYSVSREKKESFPLTVTSAQKNPTAFYLCASSQEVKGRPYGYTFGSGTRLTVV.

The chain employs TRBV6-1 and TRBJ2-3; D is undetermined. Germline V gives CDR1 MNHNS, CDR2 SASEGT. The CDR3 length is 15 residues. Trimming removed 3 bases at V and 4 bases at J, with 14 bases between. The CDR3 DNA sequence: TGTGCCAGCAGTGATCCCCGTCGTCTCGCAGATACGCAGTATTTT. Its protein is CASSDPRRLADTQYF.

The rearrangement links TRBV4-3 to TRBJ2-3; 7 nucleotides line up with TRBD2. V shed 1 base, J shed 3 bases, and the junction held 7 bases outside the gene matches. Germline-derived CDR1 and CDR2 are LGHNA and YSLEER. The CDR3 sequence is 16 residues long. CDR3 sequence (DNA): TGCGCCAGCAGCCAAGCAAGGGAGGGCCGAACAGATACGCAGTATTTT. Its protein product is CASSQAREGRTDTQYF.

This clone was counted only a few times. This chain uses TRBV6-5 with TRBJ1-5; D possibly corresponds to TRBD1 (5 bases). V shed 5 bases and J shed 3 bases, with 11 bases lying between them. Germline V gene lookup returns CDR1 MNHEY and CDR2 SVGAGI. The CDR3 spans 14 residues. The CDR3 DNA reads TGTGCCAGCAGTCTTCAGGGTTACAATCAGCCCCAGCATTTT. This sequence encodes CASSLQGYNQPQHF.

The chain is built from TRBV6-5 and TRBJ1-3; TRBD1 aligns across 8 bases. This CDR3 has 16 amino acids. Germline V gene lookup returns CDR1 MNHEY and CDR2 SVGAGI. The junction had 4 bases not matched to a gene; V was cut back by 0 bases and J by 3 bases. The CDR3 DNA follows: TGTGCCAGCAGTTACTCGACAGGGGATCATGGAAACACCATATATTTT. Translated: CASSYSTGDHGNTIYF.

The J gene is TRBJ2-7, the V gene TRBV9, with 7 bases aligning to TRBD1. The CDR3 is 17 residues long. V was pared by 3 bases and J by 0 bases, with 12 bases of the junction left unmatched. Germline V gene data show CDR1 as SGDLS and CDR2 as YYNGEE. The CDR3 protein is CASSAGSRDRPSYEQYF. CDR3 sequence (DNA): TGTGCCAGCAGCGCAGGGAGCCGGGACAGACCCTCCTACGAGCAGTACTTC.

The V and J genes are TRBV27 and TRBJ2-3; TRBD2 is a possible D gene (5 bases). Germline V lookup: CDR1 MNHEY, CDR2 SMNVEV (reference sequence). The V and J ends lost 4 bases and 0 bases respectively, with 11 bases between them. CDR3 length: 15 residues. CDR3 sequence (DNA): TGTGCCAGCAGTTCCGTAGCGACTAGCACAGATACGCAGTATTTT. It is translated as CASSSVATSTDTQYF.

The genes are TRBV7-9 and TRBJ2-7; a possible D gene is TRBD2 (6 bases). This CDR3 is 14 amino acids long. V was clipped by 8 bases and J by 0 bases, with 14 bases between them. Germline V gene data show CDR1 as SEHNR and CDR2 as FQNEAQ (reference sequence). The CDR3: CASGGTLSSYEQYF. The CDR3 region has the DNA TGTGCCAGCGGGGGGACTCTGAGCTCCTACGAGCAGTACTTC. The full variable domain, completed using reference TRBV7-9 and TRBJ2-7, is DTGVSQNPRHKITKRGQNVTFRCDPISEHNRLYWYRQTLGQGPEFLTYFQNEAQLEKSRLLSDRFSAERPKGSFSTLEIQRTEQGDSAMYLCASGGTLSSYEQYFGPGTRLTVT.

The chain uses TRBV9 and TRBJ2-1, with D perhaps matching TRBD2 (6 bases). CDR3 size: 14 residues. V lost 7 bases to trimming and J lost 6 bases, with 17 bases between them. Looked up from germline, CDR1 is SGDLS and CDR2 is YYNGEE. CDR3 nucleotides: TGTGCCAGCGTCCGGGCAGGAGCGGGCAATGAGCAGTTCTTC. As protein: CASVRAGAGNEQFF.

The CDR3 is CAGWTNTEAFF. CDR3 DNA: TGTGCAGGTTGGACGAACACTGAAGCTTTCTTT. The chain recombines TRBV6-1 with TRBJ1-1; D gene unclear. This CDR3 has 11 amino acids. Germline V lookup: CDR1 MNHNS, CDR2 SASEGT.

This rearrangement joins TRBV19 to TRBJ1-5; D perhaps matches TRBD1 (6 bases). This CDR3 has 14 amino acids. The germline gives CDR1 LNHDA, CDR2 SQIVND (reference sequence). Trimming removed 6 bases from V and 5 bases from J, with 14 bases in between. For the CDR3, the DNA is TGTGCCAGTAGAAGTACAGGGTCGTATCAGCCCCAGCATTTT. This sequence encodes CASRSTGSYQPQHF.

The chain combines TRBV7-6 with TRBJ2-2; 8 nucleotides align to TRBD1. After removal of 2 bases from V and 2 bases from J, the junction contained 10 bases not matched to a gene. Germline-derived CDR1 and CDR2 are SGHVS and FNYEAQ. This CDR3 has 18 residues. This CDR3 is CASSLSAAGQGNTGELFF. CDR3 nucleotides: TGTGCCAGCAGCTTATCGGCCGCCGGACAGGGCAACACCGGGGAGCTGTTTTTT.

CDR3 amino acids: CASGYEKLFF. The DNA of the CDR3 is TGTGCCAGCGGCTATGAAAAACTGTTTTTT. The rearrangement links TRBV5-5 to TRBJ1-4; D uncertain. CDR3 length: 10 amino acids. The germline V and J ends were trimmed by 7 bases and 6 bases, with 4 bases remaining between them. Germline loops: CDR1 SGHKS, CDR2 YYEKEE (reference sequence).

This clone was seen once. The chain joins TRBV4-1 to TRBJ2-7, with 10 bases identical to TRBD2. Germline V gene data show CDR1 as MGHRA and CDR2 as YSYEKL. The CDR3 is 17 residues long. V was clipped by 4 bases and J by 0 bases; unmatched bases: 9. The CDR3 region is CASSLKPLAGVSYEQYF. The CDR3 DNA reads TGCGCCAGCAGCCTCAAACCCCTAGCGGGGGTCTCCTACGAGCAGTACTTC.

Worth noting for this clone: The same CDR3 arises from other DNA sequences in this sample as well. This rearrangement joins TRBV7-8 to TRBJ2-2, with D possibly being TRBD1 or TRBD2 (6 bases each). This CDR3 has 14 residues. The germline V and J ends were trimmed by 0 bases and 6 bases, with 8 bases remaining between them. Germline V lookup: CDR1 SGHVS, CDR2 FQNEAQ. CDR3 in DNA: TGTGCCAGCAGCTTAGCAAGGGGGGCCGGGGAGCTGTTTTTT. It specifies CASSLARGAGELFF.

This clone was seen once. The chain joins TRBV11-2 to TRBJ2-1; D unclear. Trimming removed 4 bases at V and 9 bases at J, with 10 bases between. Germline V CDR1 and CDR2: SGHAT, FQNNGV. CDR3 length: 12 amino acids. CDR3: CASSSLGFEQFF. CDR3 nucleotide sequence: TGTGCCAGCAGCTCTCTAGGATTTGAGCAGTTCTTC.

This chain's CDR3 is CASSVVSSTGELFF. As DNA, the CDR3 is TGTGCCAGCAGTGTGGTCAGTTCCACCGGGGAGCTGTTTTTT. The chain has TRBV6-4 and TRBJ2-2; D unresolved. CDR3 size: 14 residues. V shed 4 bases and J shed 4 bases, with 10 bases lying between them. Germline V gene sequence: CDR1 MRHNA, CDR2 SNTAGT.

The CDR3 DNA reads as TGTGCCAGTAGTATAGATCATCAGCGGGCCCCTGGCAATGAGCAGTTCTTC. The encoded protein is CASSIDHQRAPGNEQFF. The rearrangement joins TRBV19 to TRBJ2-1; maybe TRBD2 (6 bases). V dropped 0 bases and J dropped 6 bases, with 18 bases sitting between them. Germline CDR1 reads LNHDA; CDR2 reads SQIVND (reference sequence). CDR3 length: 17 amino acids.

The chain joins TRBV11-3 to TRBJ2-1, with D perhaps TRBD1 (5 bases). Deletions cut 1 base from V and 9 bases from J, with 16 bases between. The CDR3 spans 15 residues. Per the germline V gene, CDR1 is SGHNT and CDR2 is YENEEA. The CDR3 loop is CASSLAGGRATEQFF. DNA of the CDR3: TGTGCCAGCAGCTTAGCGGGCGGCAGGGCGACTGAGCAGTTCTTC.

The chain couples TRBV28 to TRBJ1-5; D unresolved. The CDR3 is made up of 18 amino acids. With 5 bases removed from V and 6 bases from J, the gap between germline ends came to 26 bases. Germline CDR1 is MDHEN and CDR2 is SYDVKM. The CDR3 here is CASSPSPRNTRLGQPQHF. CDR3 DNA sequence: TGTGCCAGCAGTCCATCCCCCAGGAATACCCGCTTAGGTCAGCCCCAGCATTTT. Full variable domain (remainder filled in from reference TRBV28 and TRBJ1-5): DVKVTQSSRYLVKRTGEKVFLECVQDMDHENMFWYRQDPGLGLRLIYFSYDVKMKEKGDIPEGYSVSREKKERFSLILESASTNQTSMYLCASSPSPRNTRLGQPQHFGDGTRLSIL.

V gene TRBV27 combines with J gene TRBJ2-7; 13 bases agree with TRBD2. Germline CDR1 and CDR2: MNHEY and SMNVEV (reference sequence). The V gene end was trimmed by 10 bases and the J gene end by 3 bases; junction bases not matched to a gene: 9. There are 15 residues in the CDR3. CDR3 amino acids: CATQTRTSGSYEQYF. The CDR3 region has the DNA TGTGCCACCCAGACCCGGACTAGCGGGAGCTACGAGCAGTACTTC.

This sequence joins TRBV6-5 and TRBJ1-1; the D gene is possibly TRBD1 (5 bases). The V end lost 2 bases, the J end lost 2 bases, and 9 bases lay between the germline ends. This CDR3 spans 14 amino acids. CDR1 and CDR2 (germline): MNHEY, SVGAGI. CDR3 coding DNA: TGTGCCAGCAGTTACCGGGGCATCAACACTGAAGCTTTCTTT. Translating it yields CASSYRGINTEAFF.

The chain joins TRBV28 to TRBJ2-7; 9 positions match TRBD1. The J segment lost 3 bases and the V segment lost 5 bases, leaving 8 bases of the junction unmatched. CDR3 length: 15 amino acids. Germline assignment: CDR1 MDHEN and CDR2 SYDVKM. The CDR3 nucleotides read TGTGCCAGCAGTGCGACAGGGGGTTCGGTCTACGAGCAGTACTTC. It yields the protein CASSATGGSVYEQYF.

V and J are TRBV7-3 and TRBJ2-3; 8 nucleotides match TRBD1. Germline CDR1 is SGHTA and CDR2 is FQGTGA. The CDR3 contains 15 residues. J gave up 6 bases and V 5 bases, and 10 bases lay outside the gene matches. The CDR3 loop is CASSASGTGVDTQYF. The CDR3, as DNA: TGTGCCAGCAGCGCCTCCGGGACAGGCGTTGATACGCAGTATTTT.

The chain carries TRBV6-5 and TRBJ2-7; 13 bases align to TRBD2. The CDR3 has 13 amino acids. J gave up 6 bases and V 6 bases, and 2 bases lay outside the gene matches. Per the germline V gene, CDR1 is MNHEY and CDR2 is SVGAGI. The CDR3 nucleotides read TGTGCCAGCAGGGGGACTAGCGGGACCGAGCAGTACTTC. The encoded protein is CASRGTSGTEQYF.